A single T cell receptor beta chain is shown here with its context. The specificity of this receptor is unknown. These data belong to a study of human CD8 memory T cell subsets (dated by TCRdb to 2020 to 2022). Notes on the research overall: TCRbeta repertoires of stem-like (TSTEM), progenitor exhausted-like (TPEX) and effector memory CD8+ T cell subsets were compared to assess their clonal relationships. Six donors each provided TSTEM, TPEX and effector memory subsets, and TCRbeta repertoires were obtained from all six. The investigation overall reported the following: Only TCRbeta chains were sequenced, and repertoire comparisons were based on six donors, with testing performed by paired t-tests and Bonferroni correction. Clonotypes were shared with effector memory cells by both stem-like subsets, but only minimal overlap was found between TSTEM and TPEX repertoires, suggesting distinct antigen spectra. Greater repertoire diversity in TSTEM than in TPEX subsets was suggested by Chao1 estimates, potentially reflecting a broader range of specificities. Similarly high normalized Shannon-Wiener diversity was shown by TSTEM and TPEX subsets, whereas comparatively lower diversity was seen in effector memory subsets.

The CDR3 sequence holds 12 residues, the cysteine and phenylalanine included. No nucleotide data were recorded. Peripheral blood mononuclear cells were isolated from healthy donor buffy coats by density gradient separation. The study enriched total CD8+ T cells through negative magnetic separation using EasySep or MojoSort CD8+ T cell isolation kits. An RNeasy Mini Kit was used to extract total RNA from duplicate vials of some 160,000 sorted CD8+ T cells per subset. PBMCs were used either fresh or after cryopreservation in fetal bovine serum containing approximately 9.5% DMSO. Fluorescence-activated cell sorting on a FACSAria III was used to sort CD8+ T cell subsets to purity. The instrument was a NextSeq 550. A Human TCR Profiling Kit was used to prepare UMI-labeled 5' RACE TCRbeta libraries. Every TCRbeta library was prepared in parallel, with the same number of PCR cycles used for all of the libraries. The paper's data handling went like this. Between roughly 2,600 and 20,000 functional CDR3beta clonotypes were contained in each TCRbeta library. MIGEC 1.2.9 was used for UMI extraction and consensus assembly, with at least three reads per UMI being required. MiXCR 3.0.3 was used to extract the in-frame CDR3beta repertoires. Each sample was downsampled to 42,000 randomly selected UMIs before diversity metrics were computed in VDJtools 1.2.1. Repertoire overlap metrics D, R and F2 were calculated in VDJtools for the top 3,000 clones of each sample pair. Reprocessed by TCRdb, the reads give a single entry per CDR3 protein sequence, without DNA. Clone size and V and J calls follow TCRdb, not the original study. The sample has under 6,000 distinct CDR3 sequences on record. The ten most abundant clones make up around 30% of the sample.

The receptor chain draws on TRBV12-3 or TRBV12-4 and TRBJ2-5; the D gene TCRdb calls, TRBD1, cannot be checked with no DNA. The sequencing sample was made of CD8+ effector memory T cells (TEM) sorted from PBMCs. Reading the label with the study, this specimen's cell subset or site is: effector memory CD8 T cells, CCR7- CD45RO+ CD95+. The clonotype originates from a human donor in good health. The CDR3: CASRDRGETQYF.